This T cell receptor beta chain was documented in a study of blood T cell repertoires in COVID-19. With 3 bases removed from V and 4 bases from J, the gap between germline ends came to 11 bases. Germline V gives CDR1 DFQATT, CDR2 SNEGSKA (reference sequence). CDR3 size: 13 residues. Using immunoSEQ multiplex PCR, the repertoire was profiled, and TCRdb retains in-frame clones only, with some absent. The table includes fewer than 150,000 clones, approximately 82% detected once. The genes are TRBV20-1 and TRBJ2-3, with a tentative D call TRBD2 (6 bases). The source of this sequence is a man aged 60 to 69 who had recovered from COVID-19. Sequencing used peripheral blood. CDR3 sequence (DNA): TGCAGTGCTAGTCGGACTACCTCAGATACGCAGTATTTT. This translates into CSASRTTSDTQYF.